This T cell receptor (beta chain) was obtained from a study of PD-1 blockade in mismatch repair-deficient tumors. Overall study results and limits: Tumor-resident clones, often undetectable pretreatment in blood, expanded then contracted after pembrolizumab.

CDR3 size: 15 residues. V gave up 5 bases and J gave up 6 bases; unmatched junction bases: 10. CDR1 is MNHEY, CDR2 SMNVEV, per germline (reference sequence). About this clone: Antigen unknown.

Assay used: immunoSEQ multiplex PCR; TCRdb lists only in-frame clones, some missing. Altogether approximately 130,000 clones are present, about 86% being singletons, with the ten largest covering 13%. Every patient had mismatch repair deficiency by PCR or immunohistochemistry. The chain recombines TRBV27 with TRBJ2-1; 7 nucleotides line up with TRBD1. The receptor's source is an adult with mismatch repair-deficient cancer. Source: peripheral blood, taken 44 weeks after starting pembrolizumab. CDR3 nucleotide sequence: TGTGCCAGCAGTCAGCCGGGACAGTGGCCCAATGAGCAGTTCTTC. This sequence encodes CASSQPGQWPNEQFF.